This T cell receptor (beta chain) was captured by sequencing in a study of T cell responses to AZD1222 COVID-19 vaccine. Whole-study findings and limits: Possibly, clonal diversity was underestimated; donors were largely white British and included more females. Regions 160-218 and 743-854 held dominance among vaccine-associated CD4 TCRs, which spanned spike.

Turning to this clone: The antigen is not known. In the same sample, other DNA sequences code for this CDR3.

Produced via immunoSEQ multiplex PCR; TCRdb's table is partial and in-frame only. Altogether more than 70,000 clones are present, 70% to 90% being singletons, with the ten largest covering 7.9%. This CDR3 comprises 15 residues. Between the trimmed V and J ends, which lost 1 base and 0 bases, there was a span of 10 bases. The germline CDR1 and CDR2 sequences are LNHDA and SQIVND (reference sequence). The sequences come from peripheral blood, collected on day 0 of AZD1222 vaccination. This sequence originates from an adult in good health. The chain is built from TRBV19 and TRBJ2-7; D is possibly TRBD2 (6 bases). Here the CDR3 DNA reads TGTGCCAGTAGTATAGGACTCGGGGGCTCCTACGAGCAGTACTTC. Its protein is CASSIGLGGSYEQYF.